The following is a T cell receptor (beta chain) sequence with its context. As yet, its antigen is unknown. This record comes from a study of blood T cells in healthy people across ages. Turning to the study itself: Template-switching capture recovered about one barcoded beta molecule per two T cells. Study-wide results and caveats: Roughly linear declines in TCR beta diversity per million T cells occurred with age. Diversity estimates drawn from one million T cells were deemed underestimates.

The V gene's germline CDR1 is DFQATT and CDR2 SNEGSKA (reference sequence). The CDR3 has 18 amino acids. The junction had 12 bases not matched to a gene; V was cut back by 3 bases and J by 7 bases. With a J-beta primer mix and a sample-barcoded 5' primer, a second PCR ran about 6 to 11 cycles. With 12 random nucleotides, a template-switch adaptor tagged each individual cDNA molecule. TCRdb ran MiXCR on the 5' RACE reads and lists one entry per CDR3 protein. The table lists hundreds of thousands of distinct CDR3 sequences, about 30% of them singletons. Material: blood. The receptor comes from a woman of 80 years or more in good health. The V call is TRBV20-1, the J call TRBJ2-1, with 16 bases identical to TRBD2. CDR3 DNA sequence: TGCAGTGCTAGGGGACTAGCGGGGGGGCAGAGAAGTTTGAATGAGCAGTTCTTC. Amino acid sequence: CSARGLAGGQRSLNEQFF.